This TCR beta chain was recovered during a study of human T cells and chemical hapten exposure. Looking at the study overall: Patients additionally received therapeutic doses of diphenylcyclopropenone on the scalp once a week, and this continued throughout the roughly 22-week study.

Time point given: patch test 3, about 24 weeks after DPC sensitization. Treatment here: therapeutic diphenylcyclopropenone sensitization with weekly scalp DPC. TCRdb reprocessed the RACE reads via MiXCR and lists one record per CDR3 protein. The table has more than 95,000 distinct CDR3 sequences, 30% to 35% seen once; the top ten hold less than 3%. This CDR3 region has 15 residues. The germline V gene encodes CDR1 MNHEY and CDR2 SMNVEV (reference sequence). V was shortened by 5 bases and J by 6 bases, with 20 bases between the two germline ends. This sequence was found in a man aged 40-55 years with alopecia areata. Some clones in this sample may be carry-over from other donors' samples. Sequences were derived from whole blood, sampled in connection with sensitization to the hapten diphenylcyclopropenone (DPC). The V call is TRBV27, the J call TRBJ2-7; D uncertain. DNA for the CDR3: TGTGCCAGCAGTCTTGGTCCGGTAGTTTTGGGCGAGCAGTACTTC. It is translated as CASSLGPVVLGEQYF.